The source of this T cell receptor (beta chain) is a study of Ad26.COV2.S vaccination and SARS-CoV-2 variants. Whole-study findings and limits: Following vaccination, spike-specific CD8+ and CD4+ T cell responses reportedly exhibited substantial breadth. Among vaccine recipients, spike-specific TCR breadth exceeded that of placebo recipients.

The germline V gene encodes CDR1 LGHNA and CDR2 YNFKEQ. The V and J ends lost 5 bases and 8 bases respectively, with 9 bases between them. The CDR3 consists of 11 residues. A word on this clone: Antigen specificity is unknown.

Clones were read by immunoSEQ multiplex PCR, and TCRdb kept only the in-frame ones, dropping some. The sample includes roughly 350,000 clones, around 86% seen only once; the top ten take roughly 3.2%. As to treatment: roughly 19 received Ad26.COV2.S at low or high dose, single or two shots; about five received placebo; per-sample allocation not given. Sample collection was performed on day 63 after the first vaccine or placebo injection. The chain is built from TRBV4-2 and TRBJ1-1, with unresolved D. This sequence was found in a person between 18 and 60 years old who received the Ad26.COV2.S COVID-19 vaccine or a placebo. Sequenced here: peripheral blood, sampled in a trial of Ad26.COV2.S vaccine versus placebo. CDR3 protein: CASSLGYEAFF. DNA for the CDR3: TGTGCCAGCAGCTTGGGATACGAAGCTTTCTTT.